Shown below are 21 T cell receptor beta chains from a single sample sequenced in a study of shared clonotypes between healthy human individuals. Method: immunoSEQ multiplex PCR; TCRdb's copy keeps in-frame clones and lacks some. The sample lists under 850,000 clones; 72% were seen once. The material sequenced was memory CD4+ T cells sorted from blood. Regarding subset: CD45RA-negative fraction. The receptor source for this set is a young woman in good health.

DNA for the CDR3: TGTGCCATCAGTGAGTCCATTGGTAGCGGAGCGAATGAGCAGTTCTTC. Translated, it gives CAISESIGSGANEQFF. The chain uses TRBV10-3 and TRBJ2-1; D might be TRBD2 (6 bases). Per germline, CDR1 ENHRY and CDR2 SYGVKD. V gave up 0 bases and J gave up 7 bases, with 16 bases separating them. The CDR3 is 16 residues long.

The V call is TRBV10-3, the J call TRBJ2-7, with D possibly matching TRBD2 (6 bases). Per the germline V gene, CDR1 is ENHRY and CDR2 is SYGVKD. The CDR3 contains 14 residues. V gave up 5 bases and J gave up 3 bases, with 14 bases separating them. DNA for the CDR3: TGTGCCATCAGTACTCGGGACTCCCACTACGAGCAGTACTTC. Translating it yields CAISTRDSHYEQYF.

This clone was found a few times. The J gene is TRBJ2-2, the V gene TRBV7-2; 16 nucleotides agree with TRBD2. The CDR3 totals 18 residues. The germline CDR1 and CDR2 sequences are SGHTA and FQGNSA. V was pared by 3 bases and J by 5 bases, with 6 bases of the junction left unmatched. As DNA, the CDR3 is TGTGCCAGCAGCTTGGGACTAGCGGGAGGGCCTAGGACCGGGGAGCTGTTTTTT. Residues: CASSLGLAGGPRTGELFF.

The chain joins TRBV28 to TRBJ1-2; the D is unclear. CDR3 length equals 13 residues. Germline V gene lookup returns CDR1 MDHEN and CDR2 SYDVKM. V lost 3 bases to trimming and J lost 5 bases, with 10 bases between them. The CDR3 region is CASSFGRRYGYTF. CDR3 sequence (DNA): TGTGCCAGCAGTTTCGGACGCAGATATGGCTACACCTTC.

The chain joins TRBV28 to TRBJ1-2; D is ambiguous. Germline V gives CDR1 MDHEN, CDR2 SYDVKM. This CDR3 is 14 amino acids long. V shed 3 bases and J shed 2 bases, with 10 bases lying between them. The CDR3 protein is CASSFVLGNYGYTF. As DNA, the CDR3 is TGTGCCAGCAGTTTCGTACTAGGGAACTATGGCTACACCTTC.

V usage is TRBV30 and J usage is TRBJ2-1; no clear D. The CDR3 contains 12 residues. V lost 4 bases to trimming and J lost 5 bases, with 9 bases between them. Germline-derived CDR1 and CDR2 are GTSNPN and SVGIG (reference sequence). CDR3 nucleotides: TGTGCCTGGAAACCGCCCCACAATGAGCAGTTCTTC. Residues: CAWKPPHNEQFF.

The V call is TRBV21-1, the J call TRBJ1-5; TRBD1 was called by the table and not checked on the DNA. TRBV21-1 is a documented pseudogene. CDR3 length: 16 amino acids. This CDR3 reads CASSKCCRTLNQPQHF. The CDR3 DNA reads as TGTGCCAGCAGCAAATGTTGCAGGACACTCAATCAGCCCCAGCATTTT.

The chain links TRBV30 to TRBJ2-7; maybe TRBD2 (5 bases). This CDR3 spans 14 amino acids. V shed 2 bases and J shed 3 bases, with 14 bases lying between them. CDR1 and CDR2 from the germline V gene are GTSNPN and SVGIG (reference sequence). The chain's CDR3 is CAWSHPSGRYEQYF. The CDR3 nucleotides are TGTGCCTGGAGTCATCCCAGCGGCCGCTACGAGCAGTACTTC.

The chain employs TRBV28 and TRBJ1-2; TRBD1 matches 10 bases. The CDR3 spans 15 residues. Germline V gives CDR1 MDHEN, CDR2 SYDVKM. The trim removed 2 bases at V and 6 bases at J, leaving 6 bases unmatched. Here the CDR3 DNA reads TGTGCCAGCAGTTTACCCGCTGGGACAGGGGATGGCTACACCTTC. Translating gives CASSLPAGTGDGYTF.

This rearrangement joins TRBV2 to TRBJ1-4; unclear D gene. The V end lost 3 bases, the J end lost 8 bases, and 13 bases lay between the germline ends. This CDR3 is 14 amino acids long. Germline V gives CDR1 SNHLY, CDR2 FYNNEI. CDR3 sequence (DNA): TGTGCCAGCAGTGAGCGATGGGAGGGAGAAAAACTGTTTTTT. Amino acids: CASSERWEGEKLFF. Combining the CDR3 with reference TRBV2 and TRBJ1-4 gives the whole variable domain EPEVTQTPSHQVTQMGQEVILRCVPISNHLYFYWYRQILGQKVEFLVSFYNNEISEKSEIFDDQFSVERPDGSNFTLKIRSTKLEDSAMYFCASSERWEGEKLFFGSGTQLSVL.

The V and J genes are TRBV5-1 and TRBJ1-1, with 7 bases identical to TRBD1. V lost 5 bases, J lost 0 bases, and 4 bases stayed unmatched. Germline V gene lookup returns CDR1 SGHRS and CDR2 YFSETQ. The CDR3 runs 14 residues. CDR3 amino acids: CASRTGVMNTEAFF. CDR3 nucleotides: TGCGCCAGCAGAACAGGGGTCATGAACACTGAAGCTTTCTTT.

V gene TRBV28 combines with J gene TRBJ1-4; TRBD1 is a possible D gene (6 bases). CDR1 is MDHEN and CDR2 is SYDVKM in the germline V gene. The V gene lost 7 bases and the J gene lost 5 bases, with 14 bases spanning the gap. This CDR3 is built from 14 residues. The CDR3 sequence is CASTEQGPNEKLFF. The CDR3 DNA sequence: TGTGCCAGCACTGAACAGGGACCGAATGAAAAACTGTTTTTT.

This chain links TRBV19 with TRBJ2-5; 10 bases map to TRBD2. V shed 3 bases, J shed 5 bases, and the junction held 12 bases outside the gene matches. Germline V gene data show CDR1 as LNHDA and CDR2 as SQIVND (reference sequence). This CDR3 region has 17 residues. CDR3 residues: CASSILAGAPGSETQYF. The CDR3 DNA sequence: TGTGCCAGTAGTATCCTAGCGGGGGCTCCGGGTTCGGAGACCCAGTACTTC.

This clone was recorded at least ten times. The V and J genes are TRBV28 and TRBJ2-1, with D perhaps assigned TRBD1 or TRBD2 (5 bases each). Germline loops: CDR1 MDHEN, CDR2 SYDVKM. V was pared by 3 bases and J by 1 base, with 13 bases between. This CDR3 contains 16 residues. The CDR3 region is CASSFSGAASYNEQFF. CDR3 sequence (DNA): TGTGCCAGCAGTTTTTCCGGGGCTGCTTCCTACAATGAGCAGTTCTTC.

The chain couples TRBV21-1 to TRBJ1-1. TRBV21-1 is shown as a pseudogene. The CDR3 consists of 20 residues. CDR3 sequence reads: CASSKVSCFRVGYMNTEAFF. Written as DNA, the CDR3 is TGTGCCAGCAGCAAAGTGTCATGCTTTAGGGTCGGCTACATGAACACTGAAGCTTTCTTT.

The gene calls are TRBV6-1 and TRBJ2-5; maybe TRBD1 (6 bases). CDR3 size: 14 residues. Trimming stripped 6 bases from V and 1 base from J, with 12 bases between. Germline V CDR1 and CDR2: MNHNS, SASEGT. CDR3 bases: TGTGCCAGCAGAAAAGACAGGTTCCAAGAGACCCAGTACTTC. It encodes CASRKDRFQETQYF.

This clone has more than one count but fewer than ten. The chain couples TRBV7-2 to TRBJ2-5; D is unclear. From germline, CDR1 is SGHTA and CDR2 FQGNSA. CDR3 length: 14 residues. Trimming removed 3 bases at V and 4 bases at J, with 12 bases between. The CDR3 DNA follows: TGTGCCAGCAGCTTCGAGTGGAGCCCAGAGACCCAGTACTTC. As protein: CASSFEWSPETQYF. Complete variable domain (other parts from reference TRBV7-2 and TRBJ2-5): GAGVSQSPSNKVTEKGKDVELRCDPISGHTALYWYRQSLGQGLEFLIYFQGNSAPDKSGLPSDRFSAERTGGSVSTLTIQRTQQEDSAVYLCASSFEWSPETQYFGPGTRLLVL.

V and J are TRBV7-2 and TRBJ2-1, with 9 bases that match TRBD2. The CDR3 has 16 residues. The germline V gene encodes CDR1 SGHTA and CDR2 FQGNSA. Losses at the gene ends were 5 bases for V and 4 bases for J; bases not matched to a gene: 9. This CDR3 reads CASSPPSGRIYNEQFF. The CDR3 DNA sequence: TGTGCCAGCAGCCCCCCCAGCGGGAGGATATACAATGAGCAGTTCTTC.

V gene TRBV15 combines with J gene TRBJ1-4; 8 nucleotides line up with TRBD1. CDR1 and CDR2 (germline): LNHNV, YYDKDF (reference sequence). This CDR3 is built from 15 residues. With V trimmed by 3 bases and J by 8 bases, 8 bases remained unmatched. The CDR3, as DNA: TGTGCCACCAGCAGCCGGACAGGGTCGGGGGAAAAACTGTTTTTT. Translated, it gives CATSSRTGSGEKLFF.

The chain recombines TRBV28 with TRBJ2-4; TRBD1 agrees at 10 bases. This CDR3 spans 15 amino acids. V shed 6 bases, J shed 6 bases, and the junction held 8 bases outside the gene matches. Per germline, CDR1 MDHEN and CDR2 SYDVKM. The CDR3 sequence: CASRPYRTGGNIQYF. CDR3 sequence (DNA): TGTGCCAGCAGGCCTTACAGGACAGGGGGAAACATTCAGTACTTC.

In DNA, the CDR3 is TGTGCCAGCAGTCGATCAACAGGGGTGGGAGAGACCCAGTACTTC. This codes for CASSRSTGVGETQYF. V usage is TRBV6-1 and J usage is TRBJ2-5; 7 bases agree with TRBD1. The CDR3 spans 15 residues. Germline V CDR1 and CDR2: MNHNS, SASEGT. V lost 5 bases, J lost 4 bases, and 10 bases stayed unmatched.